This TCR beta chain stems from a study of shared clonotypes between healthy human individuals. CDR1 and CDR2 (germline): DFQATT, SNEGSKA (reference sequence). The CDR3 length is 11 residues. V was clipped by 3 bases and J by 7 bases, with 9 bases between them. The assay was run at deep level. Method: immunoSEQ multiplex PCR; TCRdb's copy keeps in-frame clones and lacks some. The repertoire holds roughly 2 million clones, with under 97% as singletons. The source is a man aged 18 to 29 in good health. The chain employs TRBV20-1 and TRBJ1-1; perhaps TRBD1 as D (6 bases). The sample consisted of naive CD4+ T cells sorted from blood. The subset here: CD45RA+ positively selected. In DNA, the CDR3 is TGCAGTGCTAGGGGGACATTTGAAGCTTTCTTT. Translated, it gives CSARGTFEAFF.